This T cell receptor (beta chain) was obtained from a study of blood T cell repertoires in COVID-19. Study-level background: PBMCs, B-cell-depleted T cells, or T cells were the source of the cDNA or gDNA that made up the material.

In the authors' workflow: How many nucleated cells were present was estimated from reference gene primer amplification. Sequenced by immunoSEQ multiplex PCR; TCRdb stores in-frame clones only, minus some. Clone size and V and J calls were adopted from that table, with D and trimming inferred from the DNA. Counted here are roughly 59,000 clones, 70% to 85% occurring once; the ten biggest clones make up approximately 12%. Germline V lookup: CDR1 SGHNT, CDR2 YENEEA. The CDR3 has 14 residues. Unmatched junction bases numbered 4, after V lost 5 bases and J lost 0 bases. This clone was detected only once. The sequenced sample was peripheral blood. This clonotype was sampled from a man older than 75 with acute or convalescent COVID-19. The chain has TRBV11-3 and TRBJ2-7, with 7 bases aligning to TRBD1. The CDR3 DNA reads as TGTGCCAGCAGCCGGGGACAGAGCTCCTACGAGCAGTACTTC. As protein: CASSRGQSSYEQYF.